This T cell receptor beta chain originates from a study of cytomegalovirus exposure and HLA in healthy donors. With 60 Vbeta and 13 Jbeta primers, the PCR was carried out. Sequencing was performed with immunoSEQ multiplex PCR; in TCRdb, only in-frame clones are kept and a portion is missing. The sample yields some 160,000 clones, around 77% seen once. This CDR3 region has 15 residues. From germline, CDR1 is SGHRS and CDR2 YFSETQ. The ends were cut back, 4 bases at V and 0 bases at J, with 14 bases in the middle. The gene calls are TRBV5-1 and TRBJ2-7, with a weak D call TRBD1 (5 bases). The TCR originated in a man in his fifties or sixties in good health and CMV-seronegative. The sequencing input was PBMCs. The CDR3 DNA sequence: TGCGCCAGCAGCGTCGCCAGGGCTAGCTCCTACGAGCAGTACTTC. This codes for CASSVARASSYEQYF.